This is a list of T cell receptor beta chains from one sample in a study of T cell responses to AZD1222 COVID-19 vaccine. This table comes from immunoSEQ multiplex PCR, and its TCRdb copy is limited to in-frame clones, with some not included. This sample has approximately 190,000 clones, with 85% to 95% found just once. The sample in question was peripheral blood, obtained on day 0 of AZD1222 vaccination. These receptors were taken from an adult in good health. Both conserved end residues are part of each CDR3. Fields, in order: CDR3 DNA, CDR3 protein, D gene, clone size, V gene, J gene. D genes are given only for firm matches. Some rows have no size entry. The others give once, few or many, or a class for an expanded clone.

cdr3_nt: TGTGCCAGCAGCCCAGAAGAGGGACTAGCGGATTACAATGAGCAGTTCTTC
cdr3_aa: CASSPEEGLADYNEQFF
d_call: TRBD2
clone_size: few
v_call: TRBV7-9
j_call: TRBJ2-1

cdr3_nt: TGTGCCAGCAGCCCTTGGACAGGGGGCGTATCTGGGGCCAACGTCCTGACTTTC
cdr3_aa: CASSPWTGGVSGANVLTF
d_call: TRBD1
clone_size: -
v_call: TRBV9
j_call: TRBJ2-6

cdr3_nt: TGCGCCAGCAGCTTCTCAGGAGGAGGCGGGGAGCTGTTTTTT
cdr3_aa: CASSFSGGGGELFF
d_call: -
clone_size: -
v_call: TRBV5-1
j_call: TRBJ2-2

cdr3_nt: TGCGCCAGCAGCCACCTAGACCAGCTCACAGATACGCAGTATTTT
cdr3_aa: CASSHLDQLTDTQYF
d_call: -
clone_size: -
v_call: TRBV4-3
j_call: TRBJ2-3

cdr3_nt: TGTGCCAGCAGTTATGGGTGGCTAAGCTCCTACGAGCAGTACTTC
cdr3_aa: CASSYGWLSSYEQYF
d_call: -
clone_size: -
v_call: TRBV6-5
j_call: TRBJ2-7

cdr3_nt: TGTGCCAGCAGCTTAGGGGACATCCGGGAAAAACTGTTTTTT
cdr3_aa: CASSLGDIREKLFF
d_call: -
clone_size: -
v_call: TRBV7-9
j_call: TRBJ1-4

cdr3_nt: TGTGCCAGCTCACCGGACTATGGCTACACCTTC
cdr3_aa: CASSPDYGYTF
d_call: -
clone_size: once
v_call: TRBV18
j_call: TRBJ1-2

cdr3_nt: TGTGCCAGCAGCTTAGGCCTGAGCGGGGCTACCTACGAGCAGTACTTC
cdr3_aa: CASSLGLSGATYEQYF
d_call: TRBD2
clone_size: -
v_call: TRBV13
j_call: TRBJ2-7

cdr3_nt: TGTGCCAGCAGCTTATTTGGGAGCTACACCTTC
cdr3_aa: CASSLFGSYTF
d_call: -
clone_size: -
v_call: TRBV7-6
j_call: TRBJ1-2

cdr3_nt: TGTGCCAGCAGCTTGGTTTTGGGGAATTCACCCCTCCACTTT
cdr3_aa: CASSLVLGNSPLHF
d_call: -
clone_size: -
v_call: TRBV5-4
j_call: TRBJ1-6

cdr3_nt: TGCGCCAGCAGCATCAGCGGGGGTCGGAACTATGGCTACACCTTC
cdr3_aa: CASSISGGRNYGYTF
d_call: -
clone_size: -
v_call: TRBV5-1
j_call: TRBJ1-2

cdr3_nt: TGTGCCAGTTCCCCCGGTGGGACCTATAATTCACCCCTCCACTTT
cdr3_aa: CASSPGGTYNSPLHF
d_call: -
clone_size: -
v_call: TRBV19
j_call: TRBJ1-6

cdr3_nt: TGTGCCACCAGTGATGCACCAGGGTTGGAACTGTTTTTT
cdr3_aa: CATSDAPGLELFF
d_call: -
clone_size: -
v_call: TRBV24-1
j_call: TRBJ1-4

cdr3_nt: TGTGCCAGCAGCGTGACTAGCGGGGGGGTCACAGATACGCAGTATTTT
cdr3_aa: CASSVTSGGVTDTQYF
d_call: TRBD2
clone_size: -
v_call: TRBV7-3
j_call: TRBJ2-3

cdr3_nt: TGTGCCAGCAGCCGCCCGGGCATTAACACTGAAGCTTTCTTT
cdr3_aa: CASSRPGINTEAFF
d_call: -
clone_size: few
v_call: TRBV7-9
j_call: TRBJ1-1

cdr3_nt: TGCGCCAGCCGGGATCCAGGGGGCTATGGCTACACCTTC
cdr3_aa: CASRDPGGYGYTF
d_call: TRBD1
clone_size: -
v_call: TRBV10-2
j_call: TRBJ1-2

cdr3_nt: TGTGCCAGCAGCGGAAACACTGAAGCTTTCTTT
cdr3_aa: CASSGNTEAFF
d_call: -
clone_size: -
v_call: TRBV5-8
j_call: TRBJ1-1

cdr3_nt: TGTGCCATCCAGGGGCGGGGTGGGGCCCAGTACTTC
cdr3_aa: CAIQGRGGAQYF
d_call: -
clone_size: -
v_call: TRBV10-3
j_call: TRBJ2-5

cdr3_nt: TGTGCCAGCTCACTAATCACAGGGGTCGAGCAGTACTTC
cdr3_aa: CASSLITGVEQYF
d_call: TRBD1
clone_size: -
v_call: TRBV18
j_call: TRBJ2-7

cdr3_nt: TGTGCCAGCACCCGGGGGGGCCATGGCTACACCTTC
cdr3_aa: CASTRGGHGYTF
d_call: -
clone_size: -
v_call: TRBV12-3/TRBV12-4
j_call: TRBJ1-2

cdr3_nt: TGTGCCACCAGCAGAGACGGGGCGGGGAGGAACACCGGGGAGCTGTTTTTT
cdr3_aa: CATSRDGAGRNTGELFF
d_call: -
clone_size: -
v_call: TRBV15
j_call: TRBJ2-2

cdr3_nt: TGTGCCAGCAGCCACACGCGGGGGGGCCCAGATACGCAGTATTTT
cdr3_aa: CASSHTRGGPDTQYF
d_call: TRBD2
clone_size: -
v_call: TRBV3-1/TRBV3-2
j_call: TRBJ2-3

cdr3_nt: TGCAGTGCTAGTGGGACCGGGGAGCTGTTTTTT
cdr3_aa: CSASGTGELFF
d_call: -
clone_size: -
v_call: TRBV20-1
j_call: TRBJ2-2